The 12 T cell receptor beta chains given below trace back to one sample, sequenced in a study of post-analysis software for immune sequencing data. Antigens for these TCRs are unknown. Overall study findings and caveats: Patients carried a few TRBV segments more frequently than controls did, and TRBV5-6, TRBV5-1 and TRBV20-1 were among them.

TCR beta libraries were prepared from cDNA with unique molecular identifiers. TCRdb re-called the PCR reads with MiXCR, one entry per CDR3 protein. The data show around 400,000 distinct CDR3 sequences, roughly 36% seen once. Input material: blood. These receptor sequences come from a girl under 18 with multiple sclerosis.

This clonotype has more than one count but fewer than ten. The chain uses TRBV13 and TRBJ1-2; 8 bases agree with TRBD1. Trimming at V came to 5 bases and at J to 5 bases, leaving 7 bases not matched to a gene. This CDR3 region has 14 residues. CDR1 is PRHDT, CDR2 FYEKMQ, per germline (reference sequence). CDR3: CASSADRAGYGYTF. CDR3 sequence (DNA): TGTGCCAGCAGCGCGGACAGGGCTGGGTATGGCTACACCTTC. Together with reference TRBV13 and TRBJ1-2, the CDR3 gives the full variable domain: AAGVIQSPRHLIKEKRETATLKCYPIPRHDTVYWYQQGPGQDPQFLISFYEKMQSDKGSIPDRFSAQQFSDYHSELNMSSLELGDSALYFCASSADRAGYGYTFGSGTRLTVV.

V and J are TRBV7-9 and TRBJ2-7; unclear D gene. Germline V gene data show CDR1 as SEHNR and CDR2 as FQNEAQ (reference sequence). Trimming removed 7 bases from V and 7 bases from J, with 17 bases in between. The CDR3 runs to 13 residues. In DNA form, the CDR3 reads TGTGCCAGCACCGCCGGGCCCTCGGAAGAGCAGTACTTC. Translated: CASTAGPSEEQYF. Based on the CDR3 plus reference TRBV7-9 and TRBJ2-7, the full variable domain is DTGVSQNPRHKITKRGQNVTFRCDPISEHNRLYWYRQTLGQGPEFLTYFQNEAQLEKSRLLSDRFSAERPKGSFSTLEIQRTEQGDSAMYLCASTAGPSEEQYFGPGTRLTVT.

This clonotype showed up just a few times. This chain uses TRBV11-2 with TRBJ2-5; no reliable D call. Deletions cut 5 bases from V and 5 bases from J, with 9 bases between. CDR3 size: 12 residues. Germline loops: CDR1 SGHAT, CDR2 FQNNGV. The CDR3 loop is CASSQLGETQYF. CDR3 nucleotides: TGTGCCAGCAGCCAGCTGGGGGAGACCCAGTACTTC. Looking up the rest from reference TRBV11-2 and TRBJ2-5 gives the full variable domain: EAGVAQSPRYKIIEKRQSVAFWCNPISGHATLYWYQQILGQGPKLLIQFQNNGVVDDSQLPKDRFSAERLKGVDSTLKIQPAKLEDSAVYLCASSQLGETQYFGPGTRLLVL.

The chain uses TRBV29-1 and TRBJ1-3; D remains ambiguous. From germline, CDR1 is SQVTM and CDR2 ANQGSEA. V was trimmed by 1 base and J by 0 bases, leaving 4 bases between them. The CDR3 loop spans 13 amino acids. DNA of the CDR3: TGCAGCGTTGAAGGCCTCTCTGGAAACACCATATATTTT. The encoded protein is CSVEGLSGNTIYF.

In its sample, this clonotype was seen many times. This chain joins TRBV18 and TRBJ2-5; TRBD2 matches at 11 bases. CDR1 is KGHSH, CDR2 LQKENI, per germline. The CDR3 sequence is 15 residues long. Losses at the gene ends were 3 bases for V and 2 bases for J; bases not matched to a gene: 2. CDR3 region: CASSPTSGAQETQYF. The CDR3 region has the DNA TGTGCCAGCTCACCGACTAGCGGGGCTCAAGAGACCCAGTACTTC. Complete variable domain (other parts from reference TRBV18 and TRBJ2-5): NAGVMQNPRHLVRRRGQEARLRCSPMKGHSHVYWYRQLPEEGLKFMVYLQKENIIDESGMPKERFSAEFPKEGPSILRIQQVVRGDSAAYFCASSPTSGAQETQYFGPGTRLLVL.

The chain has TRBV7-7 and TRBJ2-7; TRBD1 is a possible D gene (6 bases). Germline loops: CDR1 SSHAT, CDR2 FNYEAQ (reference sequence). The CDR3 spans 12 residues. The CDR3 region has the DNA TGTGCTCGGGCATGGGACACCCACGAGCAGTACTTC. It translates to CARAWDTHEQYF.

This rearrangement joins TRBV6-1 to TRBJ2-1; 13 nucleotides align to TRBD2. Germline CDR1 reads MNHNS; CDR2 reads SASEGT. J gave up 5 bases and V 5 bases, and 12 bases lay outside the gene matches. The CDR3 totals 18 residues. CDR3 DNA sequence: TGTGCCAGCAGTCGGACTAGCGGGGGACCTAATTCGCACAATGAGCAGTTCTTC. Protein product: CASSRTSGGPNSHNEQFF.

CDR3 region: CASSYSTGRDNQPQHF. The CDR3 nucleotides are TGTGCCAGCAGTTACTCGACGGGCAGGGACAATCAGCCCCAGCATTTT. The chain joins TRBV6-2 or TRBV6-3 to TRBJ1-5; maybe TRBD1 (5 bases). With 0 bases removed from V and 3 bases from J, the gap between germline ends came to 12 bases. Germline lookup yields CDR1 MNHEY and CDR2 SVGEGT. CDR3 length equals 16 residues.

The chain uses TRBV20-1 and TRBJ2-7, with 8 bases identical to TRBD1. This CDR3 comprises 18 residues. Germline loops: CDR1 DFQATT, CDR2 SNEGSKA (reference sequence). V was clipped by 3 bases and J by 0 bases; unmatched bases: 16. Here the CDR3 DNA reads TGCAGTGCTAGTAGATGGGGACAGGACCTAAGGAGCTCCTACGAGCAGTACTTC. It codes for CSASRWGQDLRSSYEQYF.

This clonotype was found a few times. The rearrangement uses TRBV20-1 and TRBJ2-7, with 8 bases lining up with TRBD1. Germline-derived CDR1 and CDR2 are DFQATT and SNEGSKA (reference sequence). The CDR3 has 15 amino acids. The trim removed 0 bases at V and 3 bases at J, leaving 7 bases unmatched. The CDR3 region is CSARDLNRGNYEQYF. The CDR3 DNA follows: TGCAGTGCTAGAGATCTTAACAGGGGGAACTACGAGCAGTACTTC.

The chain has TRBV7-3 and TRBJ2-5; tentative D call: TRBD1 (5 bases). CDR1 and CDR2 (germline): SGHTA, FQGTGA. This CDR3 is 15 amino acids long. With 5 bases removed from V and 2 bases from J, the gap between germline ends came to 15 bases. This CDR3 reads CASSPSKGQQETQYF. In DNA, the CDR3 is TGTGCCAGCAGCCCCTCCAAGGGGCAGCAAGAGACCCAGTACTTC.

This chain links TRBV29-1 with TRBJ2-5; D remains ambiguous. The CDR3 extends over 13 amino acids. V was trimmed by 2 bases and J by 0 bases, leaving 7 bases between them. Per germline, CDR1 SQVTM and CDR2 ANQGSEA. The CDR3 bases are TGCAGCGTTGAAATAACCAACCAAGAGACCCAGTACTTC. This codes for CSVEITNQETQYF.